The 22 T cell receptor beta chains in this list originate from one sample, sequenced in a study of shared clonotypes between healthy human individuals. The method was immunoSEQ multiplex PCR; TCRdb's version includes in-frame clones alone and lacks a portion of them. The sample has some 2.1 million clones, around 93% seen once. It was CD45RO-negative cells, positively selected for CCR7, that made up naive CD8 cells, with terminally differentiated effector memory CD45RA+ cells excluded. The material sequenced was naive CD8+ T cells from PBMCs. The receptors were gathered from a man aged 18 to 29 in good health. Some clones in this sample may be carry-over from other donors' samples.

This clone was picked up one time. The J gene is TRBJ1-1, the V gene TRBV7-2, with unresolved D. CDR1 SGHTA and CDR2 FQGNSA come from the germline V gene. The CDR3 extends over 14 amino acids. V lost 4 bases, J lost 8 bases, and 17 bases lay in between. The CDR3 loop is CASSSLPSSREAFF. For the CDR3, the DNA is TGTGCCAGCAGCTCCCTCCCCTCCTCCAGGGAAGCTTTCTTT.

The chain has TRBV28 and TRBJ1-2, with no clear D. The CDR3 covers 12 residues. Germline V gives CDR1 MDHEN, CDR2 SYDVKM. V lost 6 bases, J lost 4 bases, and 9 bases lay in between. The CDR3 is CASRIGPYGYTF. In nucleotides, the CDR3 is TGTGCCAGCAGGATAGGGCCCTATGGCTACACCTTC.

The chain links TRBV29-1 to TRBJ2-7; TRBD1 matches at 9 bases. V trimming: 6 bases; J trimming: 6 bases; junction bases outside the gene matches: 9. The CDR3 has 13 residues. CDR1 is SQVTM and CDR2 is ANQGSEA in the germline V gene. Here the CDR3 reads CSVQQGAGGEQYF. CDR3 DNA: TGCAGCGTACAACAGGGGGCGGGTGGCGAGCAGTACTTC.

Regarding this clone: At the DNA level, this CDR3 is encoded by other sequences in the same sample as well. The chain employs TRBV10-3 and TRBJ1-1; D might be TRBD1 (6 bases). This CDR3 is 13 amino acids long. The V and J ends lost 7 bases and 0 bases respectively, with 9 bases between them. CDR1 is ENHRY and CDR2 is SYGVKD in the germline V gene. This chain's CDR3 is CAIKGTLNTEAFF. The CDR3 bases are TGTGCCATCAAAGGGACATTGAACACTGAAGCTTTCTTT.

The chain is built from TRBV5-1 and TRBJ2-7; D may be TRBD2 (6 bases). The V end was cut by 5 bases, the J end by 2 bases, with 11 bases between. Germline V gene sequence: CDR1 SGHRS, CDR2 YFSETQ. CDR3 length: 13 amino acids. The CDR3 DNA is TGCGCCAGCAGGGTGGAGGGAGCCTACGAGCAGTACTTC. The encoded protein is CASRVEGAYEQYF.

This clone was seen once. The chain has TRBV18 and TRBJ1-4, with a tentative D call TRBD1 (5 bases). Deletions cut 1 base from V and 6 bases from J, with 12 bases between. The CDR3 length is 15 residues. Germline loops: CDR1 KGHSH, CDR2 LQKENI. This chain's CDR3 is CASSPRGTIDEKLFF. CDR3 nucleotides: TGTGCCAGCTCACCACGGGGGACCATCGATGAAAAACTGTTTTTT.

The CDR3: CASRTRDLGLYEQYF. In DNA, the CDR3 is TGCGCCAGCAGAACCCGGGACTTAGGACTTTACGAGCAGTACTTC. The genes are TRBV10-2 and TRBJ2-7; a possible D gene is TRBD2 (6 bases). CDR1 is WSHSY, CDR2 SAAADI, per germline. V lost 6 bases, J lost 4 bases, and 19 bases lay in between. CDR3 length equals 15 residues.

CDR3: CASRPGQIQETQYF. CDR3 nucleotides: TGTGCCAGCAGGCCCGGACAGATCCAAGAGACCCAGTACTTC. The rearrangement joins TRBV7-2 to TRBJ2-5, with D maybe TRBD1 (6 bases). The CDR3 has 14 residues. Deletions cut 6 bases from V and 1 base from J, with 12 bases between. The germline V gene encodes CDR1 SGHTA and CDR2 FQGNSA.

The CDR3 reads CARSSRVCENIQYF. In nucleotides, the CDR3 is TGTGCCAGAAGCTCCAGGGTGTGTGAAAACATTCAGTACTTC. V and J are TRBV5-3 and TRBJ2-4; tentatively, D is TRBD1 (5 bases). TRBV5-3 is classed as an ORF, of uncertain function. Between the trimmed V and J ends, which lost 3 bases and 5 bases, there was a span of 12 bases. The CDR3 contains 14 residues.

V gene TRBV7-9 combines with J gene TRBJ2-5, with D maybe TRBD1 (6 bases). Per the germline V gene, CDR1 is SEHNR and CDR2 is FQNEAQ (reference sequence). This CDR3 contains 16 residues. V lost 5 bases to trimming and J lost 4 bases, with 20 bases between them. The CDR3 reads CASSHQGRVIGETQYF. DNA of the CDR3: TGTGCCAGCAGCCACCAGGGGCGGGTTATAGGAGAGACCCAGTACTTC.

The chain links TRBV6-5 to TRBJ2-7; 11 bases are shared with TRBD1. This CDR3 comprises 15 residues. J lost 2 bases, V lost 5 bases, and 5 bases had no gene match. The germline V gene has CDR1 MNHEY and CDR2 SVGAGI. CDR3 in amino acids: CASSPGTGGPYEQYF. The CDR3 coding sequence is TGTGCCAGCAGTCCCGGGACAGGGGGACCCTACGAGCAGTACTTC.

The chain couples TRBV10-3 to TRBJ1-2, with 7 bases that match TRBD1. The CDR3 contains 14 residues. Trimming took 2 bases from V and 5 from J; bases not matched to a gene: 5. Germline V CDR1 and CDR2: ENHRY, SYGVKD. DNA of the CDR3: TGTGCCATCAGTGAGGGGTGGGACAGTTATGGCTACACCTTC. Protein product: CAISEGWDSYGYTF.

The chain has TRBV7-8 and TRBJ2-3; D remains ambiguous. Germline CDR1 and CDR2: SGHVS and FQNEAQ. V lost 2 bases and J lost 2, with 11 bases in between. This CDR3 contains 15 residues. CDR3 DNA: TGTGCCAGCAGCTTACTACGGAAAGTCACAGATACGCAGTATTTT. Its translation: CASSLLRKVTDTQYF.

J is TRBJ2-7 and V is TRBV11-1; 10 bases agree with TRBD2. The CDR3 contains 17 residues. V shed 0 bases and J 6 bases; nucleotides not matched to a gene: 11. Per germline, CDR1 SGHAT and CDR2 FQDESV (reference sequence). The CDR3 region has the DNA TGTGCCAGCAGCTTAGCGGAGGACAATAGCGGGAGGTTCGAGCAGTACTTC. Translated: CASSLAEDNSGRFEQYF.

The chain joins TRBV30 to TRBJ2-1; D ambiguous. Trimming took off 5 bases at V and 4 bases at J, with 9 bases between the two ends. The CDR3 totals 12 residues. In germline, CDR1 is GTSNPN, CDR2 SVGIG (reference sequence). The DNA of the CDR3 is TGTGCCTGGGAGTCGGCTTACAATGAGCAGTTCTTC. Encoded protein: CAWESAYNEQFF.

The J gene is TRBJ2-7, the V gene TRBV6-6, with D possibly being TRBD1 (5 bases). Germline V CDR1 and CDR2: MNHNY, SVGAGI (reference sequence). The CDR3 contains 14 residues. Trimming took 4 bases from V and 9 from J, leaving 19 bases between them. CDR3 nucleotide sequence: TGTGCCAGCAGTTCAGGGCCCCTCGTCGCCGCGCAGTACTTC. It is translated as CASSSGPLVAAQYF.

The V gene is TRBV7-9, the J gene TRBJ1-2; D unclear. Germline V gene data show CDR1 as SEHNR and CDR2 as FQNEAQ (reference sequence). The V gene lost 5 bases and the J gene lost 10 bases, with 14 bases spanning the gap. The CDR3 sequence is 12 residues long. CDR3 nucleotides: TGTGCCAGCAGCGGAGGGCAGCCTGACTACACCTTC. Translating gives CASSGGQPDYTF.

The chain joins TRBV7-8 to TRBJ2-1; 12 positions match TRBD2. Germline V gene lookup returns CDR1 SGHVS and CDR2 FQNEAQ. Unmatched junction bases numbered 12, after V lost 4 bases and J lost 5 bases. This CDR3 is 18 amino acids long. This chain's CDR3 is CASSSPLTTSGSHNEQFF. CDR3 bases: TGTGCCAGCAGCTCCCCGCTTACGACTAGCGGGAGCCACAATGAGCAGTTCTTC.

In DNA form, the CDR3 reads TGTGCCAGCAGATCCCAGCAGTTTCTGAGGACTGAAGCTTTCTTT. Amino acids: CASRSQQFLRTEAFF. The J gene is TRBJ1-1, the V gene TRBV7-9, with D unclear. Per the germline V gene, CDR1 is SEHNR and CDR2 is FQNEAQ (reference sequence). Trimming removed 6 bases from V and 5 bases from J, with 19 bases in between. The CDR3 sequence is 15 residues long.

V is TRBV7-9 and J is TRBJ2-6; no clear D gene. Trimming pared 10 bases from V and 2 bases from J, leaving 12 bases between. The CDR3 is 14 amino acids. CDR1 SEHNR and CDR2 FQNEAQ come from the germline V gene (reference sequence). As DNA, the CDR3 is TGTGCCATTCTTCTGGCGGCTGGGGCCAACGTCCTGACTTTC. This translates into CAILLAAGANVLTF.

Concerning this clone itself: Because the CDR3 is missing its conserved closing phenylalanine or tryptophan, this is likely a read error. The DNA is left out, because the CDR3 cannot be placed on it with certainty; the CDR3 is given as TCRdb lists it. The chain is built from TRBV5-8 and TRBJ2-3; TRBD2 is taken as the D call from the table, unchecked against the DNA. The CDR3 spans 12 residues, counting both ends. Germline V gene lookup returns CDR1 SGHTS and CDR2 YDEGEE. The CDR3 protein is CASSFGLREKGL.

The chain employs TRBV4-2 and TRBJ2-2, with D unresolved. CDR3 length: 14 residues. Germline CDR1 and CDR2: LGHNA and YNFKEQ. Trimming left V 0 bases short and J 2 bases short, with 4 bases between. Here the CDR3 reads CASSQDSNTGELFF. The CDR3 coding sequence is TGTGCCAGCAGCCAAGACTCTAACACCGGGGAGCTGTTTTTT.